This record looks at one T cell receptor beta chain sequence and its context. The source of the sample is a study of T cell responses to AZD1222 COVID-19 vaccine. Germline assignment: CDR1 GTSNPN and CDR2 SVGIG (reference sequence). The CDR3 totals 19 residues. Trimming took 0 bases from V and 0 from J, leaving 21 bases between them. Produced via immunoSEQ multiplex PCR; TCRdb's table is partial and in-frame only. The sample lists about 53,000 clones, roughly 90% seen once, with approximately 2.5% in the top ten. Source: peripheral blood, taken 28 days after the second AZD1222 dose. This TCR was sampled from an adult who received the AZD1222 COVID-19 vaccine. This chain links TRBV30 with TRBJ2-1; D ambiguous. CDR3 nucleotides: TGTGCCTGGAGTGTACGGGCTAGTGTACGCAAACCCTCCTACAATGAGCAGTTCTTC. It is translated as CAWSVRASVRKPSYNEQFF.